One sample yielded the 18 T cell receptor beta chains listed below, sequenced in a study of T cell repertoires in cytomegalovirus infection. TCRdb processed the reads anew with MiXCR; each CDR3 protein has one entry. The sample holds some 200,000 distinct CDR3 sequences, roughly 20% seen once. Sequencing was done on a sample of PBMCs. These TCRs come from a human donor in good health (CMV status not recorded). Some clones in this sample may be carry-over from other donors' samples.

The V gene is TRBV13, the J gene TRBJ1-2; no clear D. The V end was cut by 5 bases, the J end by 2 bases, with 12 bases between. This CDR3 is built from 14 residues. The germline V gene has CDR1 PRHDT and CDR2 FYEKMQ (reference sequence). For the CDR3, the DNA is TGTGCCAGCAGCCCTGCGCAGCTGAACTATGGCTACACCTTC. It is translated as CASSPAQLNYGYTF.

Concerning this clonotype: This may be a read error: a much more frequent sequence differs by one nucleotide. This chain joins TRBV20-1 and TRBJ2-1, with D possibly matching TRBD1 (7 bases). The CDR3 is made up of 14 amino acids. Trimming shortened V by 6 bases and J by 9 bases, and 21 bases separated the two germline ends. Germline-derived CDR1 and CDR2 are DFQATT and SNEGSKA (reference sequence). In nucleotides, the CDR3 is TGCAGTGCGCGACCGAGACAGGGAGGAGGTGAGCAGTTCTTC. This codes for CSARPRQGGGEQFF.

Only a few counts were recorded for this clonotype. CDR3 protein: CASSPSLGNEQYF. The DNA for the CDR3 is TGTGCCAGCTCACCCTCGCTGGGCAACGAGCAGTACTTC. The rearrangement joins TRBV18 to TRBJ2-7; D remains unclear. The CDR3 is 13 residues long. V lost 3 bases and J lost 5, with 11 bases in between. CDR1 and CDR2 (germline): KGHSH, LQKENI.

A few counts support this clonotype. This chain joins TRBV11-3 and TRBJ2-3; D may be TRBD2 (5 bases). Germline CDR1 SGHNT, CDR2 YENEEA. Trimming pared 5 bases from V and 8 bases from J, leaving 14 bases between. The CDR3 has 13 amino acids. CDR3 sequence: CASSTRLAATQYF. The CDR3 DNA reads as TGTGCCAGCAGCACCCGGCTAGCAGCTACGCAGTATTTT. Filled out from reference TRBV11-3 and TRBJ2-3, the complete variable domain reads EAGVVQSPRYKIIEKKQPVAFWCNPISGHNTLYWYLQNLGQGPELLIRYENEEAVDDSQLPKDRFSAERLKGVDSTLKIQPAELGDSAVYLCASSTRLAATQYFGPGTRLTVL.

This clonotype was detected only a few times. The J gene is TRBJ2-2, the V gene TRBV7-3, with 8 positions matching TRBD2. Germline lookup yields CDR1 SGHTA and CDR2 FQGTGA. The CDR3 runs to 16 residues. J lost 6 bases, V lost 5 bases, and 11 bases had no gene match. The CDR3 sequence: CASSPQSGSMAGELFF. In nucleotides, the CDR3 is TGTGCCAGCAGCCCCCAGAGCGGGAGTATGGCCGGGGAGCTGTTTTTT.

This clonotype was seen more than once but under ten times. DNA of the CDR3: TGTGCCAGCAGTCCTCCGGGCCACACTGAAGCTTTCTTT. As protein: CASSPPGHTEAFF. The chain joins TRBV28 to TRBJ1-1, with D unresolved. CDR1 MDHEN and CDR2 SYDVKM come from the germline V gene. V was trimmed by 5 bases and J by 3 bases, leaving 10 bases between them. The CDR3 totals 13 residues. Drawing the rest from reference TRBV28 and TRBJ1-1, the complete variable domain is DVKVTQSSRYLVKRTGEKVFLECVQDMDHENMFWYRQDPGLGLRLIYFSYDVKMKEKGDIPEGYSVSREKKERFSLILESASTNQTSMYLCASSPPGHTEAFFGQGTRLTVV.

This clonotype was detected many times. This chain uses TRBV7-6 with TRBJ2-7; D is possibly TRBD1 or TRBD2 (5 bases each). This CDR3 contains 14 residues. V was cut by 3 bases and J by 7 bases, with 16 bases left in between. Germline CDR1 SGHVS, CDR2 FNYEAQ. CDR3 region: CASSLGVGIREQYF. The CDR3, as DNA: TGTGCCAGCAGCTTGGGGGTAGGAATTCGAGAGCAGTACTTC.

This clonotype showed up just a few times. The chain combines TRBV7-3 with TRBJ2-1; 9 bases are a match to TRBD2. CDR3 length equals 15 residues. Germline V gene data show CDR1 as SGHTA and CDR2 as FQGTGA. V was clipped by 2 bases and J by 2 bases; unmatched bases: 1. CDR3 nucleotide sequence: TGTGCCAGCAGCTTAGCGGGGGGGGCCTACAATGAGCAGTTCTTC. Translated, it gives CASSLAGGAYNEQFF.

The sample holds many counts of this clonotype. The J gene is TRBJ2-7, the V gene TRBV6-6; TRBD2 is a possible D gene (6 bases). Germline V CDR1 and CDR2: MNHNY, SVGAGI (reference sequence). The CDR3 totals 14 residues. V dropped 4 bases and J dropped 3 bases, with 13 bases sitting between them. CDR3 sequence reads: CASSSSSAYYEQYF. The CDR3 bases are TGTGCCAGCAGTTCCTCTAGCGCATACTACGAGCAGTACTTC.

This clonotype was found a few times. The chain uses TRBV28 and TRBJ2-7; no firm D call. CDR1 is MDHEN, CDR2 SYDVKM, per germline. Trimming took 5 bases from V and 4 from J, leaving 15 bases between them. This CDR3 contains 14 residues. CDR3 nucleotides: TGTGCCAGCAGTACCGACACGGTCGCTTACGAGCAGTACTTC. Translation gives CASSTDTVAYEQYF.

This chain connects TRBV2 to TRBJ1-6, with 7 nucleotides matching TRBD1. The CDR3 runs to 16 residues. Germline V CDR1 and CDR2: SNHLY, FYNNEI. Trimming took 7 bases from V and 0 from J; bases not matched to a gene: 6. The CDR3 DNA sequence: TGTGCCAGCACGGGACAGATCAACTCCTATAATTCACCCCTCCACTTT. Translation gives CASTGQINSYNSPLHF. Complete variable domain (other parts from reference TRBV2 and TRBJ1-6): EPEVTQTPSHQVTQMGQEVILRCVPISNHLYFYWYRQILGQKVEFLVSFYNNEISEKSEIFDDQFSVERPDGSNFTLKIRSTKLEDSAMYFCASTGQINSYNSPLHFGNGTRLTVT.

This clonotype was counted between two and nine times. The genes are TRBV25-1 and TRBJ2-7, with D possibly TRBD1 on 6 matching bases. Per germline, CDR1 MGHDK and CDR2 SYGVNS. Between the trimmed V and J ends, which lost 3 bases and 3 bases, there was a span of 12 bases. This CDR3 contains 14 residues. The chain's CDR3 is CASSDSQGFYEQYF. CDR3 DNA: TGTGCCAGCAGTGATAGTCAGGGGTTCTACGAGCAGTACTTC.

At least ten counts were recorded for this clonotype. The rearrangement joins TRBV4-2 to TRBJ1-1; D remains ambiguous. Germline CDR1 is LGHNA and CDR2 is YNFKEQ. The CDR3 runs 13 residues. V shed 5 bases and J shed 0 bases, with 7 bases lying between them. The DNA of the CDR3 is TGTGCCAGCAGCTTTCAACTGAACACTGAAGCTTTCTTT. Translating gives CASSFQLNTEAFF.

DNA for the CDR3: TGTGCCAGCGGGTCTGGGGCCAACGTCCTGACTTTC. This translates into CASGSGANVLTF. The chain joins TRBV28 to TRBJ2-6; D is ambiguous. This CDR3 has 12 residues. V shed 8 bases and J shed 1 base, with 3 bases lying between them. Germline loops: CDR1 MDHEN, CDR2 SYDVKM.

To note about this clonotype: A much larger clonotype is one base distant, so this may be a read error. The V call is TRBV6-1, the J call TRBJ1-4; tentative D call: TRBD1 (5 bases). The CDR3 consists of 15 residues. CDR1 is MNHNS and CDR2 is SASEGT in the germline V gene. The CDR3 spells CASSEASGRLGQLCF. CDR3 nucleotides: TGTGCCAGCAGTGAAGCTTCAGGGCGTCTAGGCCAGCTGTGTTTT.

Turning to this clonotype: This may stem from a read error, because a much larger clone lies one nucleotide away. The rearrangement joins TRBV28 to TRBJ1-2, with 7 bases lining up with TRBD1. The CDR3 extends over 14 amino acids. V lost 6 bases and J lost 4; bases outside the gene matches: 8. Germline V gene data show CDR1 as MDHEN and CDR2 as SYDVKM. CDR3 sequence reads: CASRIAGGSYGYTF. CDR3 DNA sequence: TGTGCCAGCAGGATTGCAGGGGGTAGCTATGGCTACACCTTC.

Ten or more counts support this clonotype. The gene calls are TRBV7-2 and TRBJ2-7; D ambiguous. This CDR3 is 13 amino acids long. From germline, CDR1 is SGHTA and CDR2 FQGNSA. V was pared by 1 base and J by 2 bases, with 6 bases between. CDR3 DNA sequence: TGTGCCAGCAGCTTAGGATTTCCCTACGAGCAGTACTTC. It is translated as CASSLGFPYEQYF.

This clonotype was detected many times. V and J are TRBV7-3 and TRBJ1-2; D is unresolved. The germline V gene encodes CDR1 SGHTA and CDR2 FQGTGA. V was trimmed by 0 bases and J by 8 bases, leaving 16 bases between them. This CDR3 has 15 amino acids. In nucleotides, the CDR3 is TGTGCCAGCAGCTTAACCCCAAGAGTGGGTGGAGGCTACACCTTC. This gives the protein CASSLTPRVGGGYTF.